This TCR beta chain came from a study of HIV-infected children after antiretroviral therapy interruption. Study in general: Recorded EBV and CMV exposure existed for most children.

A 3' RACE protocol on RNA, with unique molecular identifiers, produced the TCR library. Using its own MiXCR run on the 3' RACE reads, TCRdb lists one record per CDR3 protein. The sample shows 30,000 to 40,000 distinct CDR3 sequences, under 8% of them seen only once. This clonotype was detected ten times or more. Its antigen is unknown. The treatment denotes: PENTA 11 planned treatment interruption arm or continuous ART arm. Naive CD4+ CD45RA+ CD45RO- T cells were sorted from thawed PBMCs. V was trimmed by 2 bases and J by 2 bases, leaving 10 bases between them. Germline V gene lookup returns CDR1 GTSNPN and CDR2 SVGIG (reference sequence). The CDR3 is 14 amino acids. Broader study findings: Some non-naive CD45RA+ T cells might be present among sorted naive cells.

This clonotype was obtained from a pool of human donors with HIV. The sequencing here drew on CD45RA+ CD4+ T cells from PBMCs, pooled from several time points, taken from a donor given antiretroviral therapy, either interrupted or continuous. Subset noted: naive CD4+ CD45RA+ CD45RO- T cells. V usage is TRBV30 and J usage is TRBJ1-5; D not resolved. The CDR3 DNA reads as TGTGCCTGGAGTCCGGTTAGTGGCAATCAGCCCCAGCATTTT. Translation: CAWSPVSGNQPQHF.